One sample yielded the 26 T cell receptor beta chains listed below, sequenced in a study of cytomegalovirus exposure and HLA in healthy donors. The PCR made use of 60 Vbeta and 13 Jbeta primers. Clones were read by immunoSEQ multiplex PCR, and TCRdb kept only the in-frame ones, dropping some. The repertoire shows just over 150,000 clones; the top ten hold about 2%. The specimen was PBMCs. Receptor source: a young man in good health and CMV-seronegative.

About this clone itself: An end of the junction does not agree with germline; a read error may underlie this. This sample includes further DNA sequences coding for the same CDR3. This chain links TRBV4-2 with TRBJ1-1; D call uncertain. This CDR3 is 18 amino acids long. Germline V gives CDR1 LGHNA, CDR2 YNFKEQ. CDR3 in amino acids: CASSQDFVRYSWNTEAFF. CDR3 DNA sequence: TGTGCCAGTAGCCAAGATTTTGTCCGGTATTCATGGAACACTGAAGCTTTCTTT.

The V call is TRBV27, the J call TRBJ2-7; D unresolved. Germline CDR1 is MNHEY and CDR2 is SMNVEV (reference sequence). This CDR3 comprises 16 residues. Trimming left V 3 bases short and J 0 bases short, with 15 bases between. The CDR3 region is CASSLRPPQSSYEQYF. CDR3 DNA sequence: TGTGCCAGCAGTTTGAGACCCCCACAGAGCTCCTACGAGCAGTACTTC.

V usage is TRBV10-3 and J usage is TRBJ2-1; TRBD1 might be the D (6 bases). V shed 6 bases and J shed 9 bases, with 18 bases lying between them. The CDR3 is 14 residues long. The germline CDR1 and CDR2 sequences are ENHRY and SYGVKD. CDR3 residues: CAIRSTRGGPEQFF. The CDR3 nucleotides read TGTGCCATCAGGAGCACCCGAGGGGGACCTGAGCAGTTCTTC.

The J gene is TRBJ2-1, the V gene TRBV11-3, with D unclear. V lost 5 bases, J lost 9 bases, and 23 bases lay in between. The CDR3 has 16 residues. Germline V gives CDR1 SGHNT, CDR2 YENEEA. The CDR3 sequence is CASSPLIGRRGAEQFF. CDR3 in DNA: TGTGCCAGCAGCCCCCTAATCGGCCGCCGCGGTGCTGAGCAGTTCTTC.

V and J are TRBV6-6 and TRBJ2-5, with 7 bases fitting TRBD2. The junction had 5 bases not matched to a gene; V was cut back by 7 bases and J by 9 bases. CDR1 MNHNY and CDR2 SVGAGI come from the germline V gene (reference sequence). The CDR3 spans 11 residues. The CDR3 DNA is TGTGCCAGCACGGATGCGGGGGCCCAGTACTTC. It is translated as CASTDAGAQYF.

The gene calls are TRBV7-9 and TRBJ1-1; D is ambiguous. CDR1 SEHNR and CDR2 FQNEAQ come from the germline V gene (reference sequence). The CDR3 extends over 14 amino acids. Trimming cost V 5 bases and J 1 base, with 11 bases left between them. In DNA, the CDR3 is TGTGCCAGCAGCCACCACCGAGAGAACACTGAAGCTTTCTTT. Translating gives CASSHHRENTEAFF.

The chain is built from TRBV28 and TRBJ1-4, with 9 bases fitting TRBD1. Germline CDR1 is MDHEN and CDR2 is SYDVKM. The CDR3 runs 15 residues. V was clipped by 5 bases and J by 8 bases; unmatched bases: 9. CDR3 in amino acids: CASSVTGGAGEKLFF. For the CDR3, the DNA is TGTGCCAGCAGTGTTACAGGGGGCGCGGGGGAAAAACTGTTTTTT.

The rearrangement uses TRBV2 and TRBJ2-1; maybe TRBD2 (5 bases). Germline V gene data show CDR1 as SNHLY and CDR2 as FYNNEI. CDR3 length: 17 amino acids. V dropped 3 bases and J dropped 8 bases, with 23 bases sitting between them. CDR3 DNA sequence: TGTGCCAGCAGTGAGGCGGGCCGGGGAGAGGTTGGTTATGAGCAGTTCTTC. Translating gives CASSEAGRGEVGYEQFF.

CDR3 sequence (DNA): TGTGCCAGCAGCTTAGAGCGGGATGAACTAGCGACCCGCCAAGAGACCCAGTACTTC. It specifies CASSLERDELATRQETQYF. The chain has TRBV13 and TRBJ2-5; 7 nucleotides agree with TRBD2. V was pared by 1 base and J by 1 base, with 15 bases of the junction left unmatched. Per germline, CDR1 PRHDT and CDR2 FYEKMQ (reference sequence). The CDR3 covers 19 residues. The variable domain in full, completed from reference TRBV13 and TRBJ2-5, reads AAGVIQSPRHLIKEKRETATLKCYPIPRHDTVYWYQQGPGQDPQFLISFYEKMQSDKGSIPDRFSAQQFSDYHSELNMSSLELGDSALYFCASSLERDELATRQETQYFGPGTRLLVL.

The chain employs TRBV5-1 and TRBJ2-2; the D gene is possibly TRBD1 (5 bases). Trimming took off 0 bases at V and 4 bases at J, with 13 bases between the two ends. The CDR3 is 16 amino acids. The germline V gene has CDR1 SGHRS and CDR2 YFSETQ. The CDR3 is CASSLGPTDSTGELFF. The CDR3 DNA reads TGCGCCAGCAGCTTGGGGCCTACCGACAGCACCGGGGAGCTGTTTTTT.

The genes are TRBV5-4 and TRBJ2-3; 10 bases align to TRBD2. CDR1 and CDR2 (germline): SGHNT, YYREEE (reference sequence). Trimming removed 4 bases from V and 0 bases from J; junction bases left unmatched: 5. This CDR3 has 16 residues. Written as DNA, the CDR3 is TGTGCCAGCAGCCGCAGGACTAGCGGAAGCACAGATACGCAGTATTTT. Translated, it gives CASSRRTSGSTDTQYF.

This chain joins TRBV27 and TRBJ2-7; 10 nucleotides line up with TRBD1. In germline, CDR1 is MNHEY, CDR2 SMNVEV (reference sequence). V lost 6 bases to trimming and J lost 7 bases; unmatched junction nucleotides: 9. This CDR3 is built from 14 residues. The CDR3 bases are TGTGCCAGCAGCAACGACAGGGGGCTTAATGAGCAGTACTTC. This codes for CASSNDRGLNEQYF.

This chain joins TRBV6-5 and TRBJ2-5, with D possibly TRBD2 on 5 matching bases. V lost 0 bases and J 5 bases, leaving 7 bases between the germline ends. This CDR3 has 13 residues. In germline, CDR1 is MNHEY, CDR2 SVGAGI. CDR3 loop: CASSYSGKETQYF. DNA of the CDR3: TGTGCCAGCAGTTACTCCGGGAAGGAGACCCAGTACTTC.

The genes are TRBV6-1 and TRBJ1-5; maybe TRBD1 (5 bases). The ends were cut back, 3 bases at V and 7 bases at J, with 16 bases in the middle. Germline assignment: CDR1 MNHNS and CDR2 SASEGT. The CDR3 has 15 amino acids. The CDR3 loop is CASSDQLGSGQPQHF. CDR3 bases: TGTGCCAGCAGTGATCAGCTAGGGTCAGGGCAGCCCCAGCATTTT.

This rearrangement joins TRBV7-8 to TRBJ2-3; 7 positions match TRBD2. Per germline, CDR1 SGHVS and CDR2 FQNEAQ. The V gene end was trimmed by 5 bases and the J gene end by 4 bases; junction bases not matched to a gene: 12. There are 16 residues in the CDR3. CDR3 nucleotide sequence: TGTGCCAGCAGCCCCTGGGGGGAGCGGGGTGCAGATACGCAGTATTTT. This codes for CASSPWGERGADTQYF.

The gene calls are TRBV28 and TRBJ1-1, with 9 bases fitting TRBD1. The CDR3 covers 16 residues. After removal of 5 bases from V and 3 bases from J, the junction contained 10 bases not matched to a gene. The germline gives CDR1 MDHEN, CDR2 SYDVKM. This CDR3 reads CASSPTGGDSDTEAFF. CDR3 in DNA: TGTGCCAGCAGTCCGACAGGGGGGGATTCGGACACTGAAGCTTTCTTT.

CDR3 nucleotides: TGTGCCAGCAGTGTCGCAGGGGGCACCGGGGAGCTGTTTTTT. This codes for CASSVAGGTGELFF. The gene calls are TRBV6-4 and TRBJ2-2, with 7 positions matching TRBD1. The CDR3 has 14 residues. Germline V gene sequence: CDR1 MRHNA, CDR2 SNTAGT. The V segment lost 4 bases and the J segment 4 bases; nucleotides outside the gene matches: 3.

V is TRBV7-9 and J is TRBJ2-1; 10 positions match TRBD2. CDR3 length equals 16 residues. The germline CDR1 and CDR2 sequences are SEHNR and FQNEAQ (reference sequence). V lost 3 bases, J lost 5 bases, and 7 bases stayed unmatched. This CDR3 reads CASSLGRTSGDNEQFF. The CDR3 DNA sequence: TGTGCCAGCAGCTTGGGGAGGACTAGCGGCGACAATGAGCAGTTCTTC.

The V call is TRBV9, the J call TRBJ1-4; D not resolved. V was shortened by 3 bases and J by 3 bases, with 9 bases between the two germline ends. From germline, CDR1 is SGDLS and CDR2 YYNGEE. The length of the CDR3 is 14 residues. The CDR3 sequence: CASSGRGSNEKLFF. The CDR3 DNA sequence: TGTGCCAGCAGCGGGAGAGGCTCTAATGAAAAACTGTTTTTT.

The chain is built from TRBV4-2 and TRBJ2-2; possibly TRBD2 for D (5 bases). Per germline, CDR1 LGHNA and CDR2 YNFKEQ. V dropped 2 bases and J dropped 0 bases, with 10 bases sitting between them. The CDR3 has 16 residues. CDR3 bases: TGTGCCAGCAGCCAAATGCCGGGGACGAACACCGGGGAGCTGTTTTTT. It specifies CASSQMPGTNTGELFF.

The chain recombines TRBV10-3 with TRBJ2-5; D gene ambiguous. The V end was cut by 6 bases, the J end by 0 bases, with 5 bases between. Germline values: CDR1 ENHRY, CDR2 SYGVKD. This CDR3 contains 12 residues. CDR3 region: CAISSYQETQYF. The CDR3 nucleotides read TGTGCCATCAGCTCTTACCAAGAGACCCAGTACTTC.

The rearrangement links TRBV19 to TRBJ2-7, with 8 bases identical to TRBD1. J lost 5 bases, V lost 6 bases, and 9 bases had no gene match. Germline-derived CDR1 and CDR2 are LNHDA and SQIVND (reference sequence). The CDR3 runs to 14 residues. CDR3 region: CASRIQGDGNEQYF. In DNA form, the CDR3 reads TGTGCCAGTAGAATACAGGGGGATGGTAACGAGCAGTACTTC.

V usage is TRBV27 and J usage is TRBJ2-7; TRBD1 is a possible D gene (6 bases). Between the trimmed V and J ends, which lost 1 base and 2 bases, there was a span of 18 bases. CDR3 size: 17 residues. Per the germline V gene, CDR1 is MNHEY and CDR2 is SMNVEV (reference sequence). In DNA, the CDR3 is TGTGCCAGCAGTTTATGGATCGGTTCGGACAGAACCTACGAGCAGTACTTC. Protein: CASSLWIGSDRTYEQYF.

The J gene is TRBJ1-4, the V gene TRBV7-8; 7 positions agree with TRBD1. The CDR3 runs to 13 residues. The germline gives CDR1 SGHVS, CDR2 FQNEAQ. The trim removed 6 bases at V and 8 bases at J, leaving 6 bases unmatched. CDR3 DNA: TGTGCCAGCAGGAAGACAGGGCGGGAAAAACTGTTTTTT. Its translation: CASRKTGREKLFF.

V and J are TRBV7-2 and TRBJ1-5; D gene uncertain. Germline assignment: CDR1 SGHTA and CDR2 FQGNSA. V dropped 6 bases and J dropped 3 bases, with 12 bases sitting between them. This CDR3 has 14 residues. DNA of the CDR3: TGTGCCAGCAGTTCGAGTAGTTTCAATCAGCCCCAGCATTTT. Translation gives CASSSSSFNQPQHF.

The chain couples TRBV11-3 to TRBJ2-1, with 7 bases matching TRBD2. The germline gives CDR1 SGHNT, CDR2 YENEEA. The trim removed 5 bases at V and 2 bases at J, leaving 6 bases unmatched. The CDR3 totals 15 residues. This CDR3 is CASSPGRGPYNEQFF. The CDR3 DNA reads as TGTGCCAGCAGCCCAGGGAGGGGACCCTACAATGAGCAGTTCTTC.